This is a list of T cell receptor beta chains from one sample in a study of post-analysis software for immune sequencing data. TCRdb recomputed calls from the PCR reads with MiXCR, one row per CDR3 protein. The sample yields about 680,000 distinct CDR3 sequences, about 60% seen once. The sequencing input was blood. The origin of the receptors is a girl aged 2 to 9 with multiple sclerosis. CDR3s include the opening cysteine and the closing phenylalanine or tryptophan. Fields, in order: CDR3 protein, CDR3 DNA, CDR3 length, V gene, J gene, clone size, D gene. D genes are given only for firm matches. Some rows have no size entry. The others give once, few or many, or a class for an expanded clone.

CDR3: CASKVGASYEQYF
DNA: TGCGCCAGCAAAGTGGGGGCATCCTACGAGCAGTACTTC
length: 13
V: TRBV5-1
J: TRBJ2-7
size: NA
D: NA

CDR3: CASRDRAASTDTQYF
DNA: TGTGCCAGCAGGGACAGGGCAGCTAGCACAGATACGCAGTATTTT
length: 15
V: TRBV5-6
J: TRBJ2-3
size: once
D: TRBD1

CDR3: CSASGGSGTLDNEQFF
DNA: TGCAGTGCTAGTGGGGGGAGTGGGACACTCGACAATGAGCAGTTCTTC
length: 16
V: TRBV20-1
J: TRBJ2-1
size: few
D: NA

CDR3: CASSVNRDTYEQYF
DNA: TGTGCCAGCAGCGTTAACAGGGATACCTACGAGCAGTACTTC
length: 14
V: TRBV7-2
J: TRBJ2-7
size: NA
D: NA

CDR3: CSVGSDYNEQYF
DNA: TGCAGCGTTGGGAGTGACTACAATGAGCAGTACTTC
length: 12
V: TRBV29-1
J: TRBJ2-7
size: NA
D: NA

CDR3: CASSESSTDTQYF
DNA: TGCGCCAGCAGTGAGAGCAGCACAGATACGCAGTATTTT
length: 13
V: TRBV10-1
J: TRBJ2-3
size: few
D: NA

CDR3: CASSLELTGGPQETQYF
DNA: TGCGCCAGCAGCTTGGAGTTGACAGGGGGCCCCCAAGAGACCCAGTACTTC
length: 17
V: TRBV5-1
J: TRBJ2-5
size: NA
D: TRBD1

CDR3: CATGERQGEQYF
DNA: TGTGCCACAGGGGAACGACAGGGCGAGCAGTACTTC
length: 12
V: TRBV10-3
J: TRBJ2-7
size: NA
D: TRBD1

CDR3: CASSYRGKGTDTQYF
DNA: TGTGCCAGCAGTTACAGGGGAAAGGGCACAGATACGCAGTATTTT
length: 15
V: TRBV6-2/TRBV6-3
J: TRBJ2-3
size: NA
D: NA

CDR3: CASSPREVAFF
DNA: TGTGCCAGCAGCCCGCGCGAGGTGGCTTTCTTT
length: 11
V: TRBV9
J: TRBJ1-1
size: NA
D: NA

CDR3: CSASAVSTDTQYF
DNA: TGCAGTGCTAGTGCGGTATCCACAGATACGCAGTATTTT
length: 13
V: TRBV20-1
J: TRBJ2-3
size: few
D: NA

CDR3: CAISESKTGRNEQFF
DNA: TGTGCCATCAGTGAGTCGAAGACAGGGCGCAATGAGCAGTTCTTC
length: 15
V: TRBV10-3
J: TRBJ2-1
size: once
D: TRBD1

CDR3: CASREGVDTGELFF
DNA: TGTGCCAGCAGGGAAGGGGTTGACACCGGGGAGCTGTTTTTT
length: 14
V: TRBV2
J: TRBJ2-2
size: NA
D: NA

CDR3: CASRGRGNEQFF
DNA: TGTGCCAGCAGGGGGAGGGGCAATGAGCAGTTCTTC
length: 12
V: TRBV12-3/TRBV12-4
J: TRBJ2-1
size: NA
D: TRBD2

CDR3: CSASLSSGRAGTDTQYF
DNA: TGCAGTGCTAGCTTGTCTAGCGGGAGGGCAGGGACAGATACGCAGTATTTT
length: 17
V: TRBV20-1
J: TRBJ2-3
size: NA
D: TRBD2

CDR3: CSATPSTKNEQFF
DNA: TGCAGTGCAACCCCGTCCACAAAAAATGAGCAGTTCTTC
length: 13
V: TRBV20-1
J: TRBJ2-1
size: NA
D: NA

CDR3: CSARGDRGHTEAFF
DNA: TGCAGTGCTAGAGGAGACAGGGGGCACACTGAAGCTTTCTTT
length: 14
V: TRBV20-1
J: TRBJ1-1
size: NA
D: TRBD1

CDR3: CASSADRDSGANVLTF
DNA: TGTGCCAGCAGTGCGGACCGGGACTCTGGGGCCAACGTCCTGACTTTC
length: 16
V: TRBV2
J: TRBJ2-6
size: few
D: NA

CDR3: CASSRAGVSTDTQYF
DNA: TGTGCCAGCAGTAGAGCAGGGGTTAGCACAGATACGCAGTATTTT
length: 15
V: TRBV6-7
J: TRBJ2-3
size: NA
D: NA

CDR3: CASSLVPRENIQYF
DNA: TGTGCCAGCAGCTTGGTCCCACGGGAAAACATTCAGTACTTC
length: 14
V: TRBV11-2
J: TRBJ2-4
size: NA
D: NA

CDR3: CSVDSGQNIQYF
DNA: TGCAGCGTTGACTCCGGGCAAAACATTCAGTACTTC
length: 12
V: TRBV29-1
J: TRBJ2-4
size: NA
D: NA

CDR3: CASEREQNSPLHF
DNA: TGTGCCAGCGAACGGGAACAAAATTCACCCCTCCACTTT
length: 13
V: TRBV6-2/TRBV6-3
J: TRBJ1-6
size: NA
D: NA

CDR3: CSARTGLSSYNSLLHF
DNA: TGCAGTGCTAGGACAGGTCTTAGCTCCTATAATTCACTCCTCCACTTT
length: 16
V: TRBV20-1
J: TRBJ1-6
size: NA
D: NA

CDR3: CSARVGLEVQYF
DNA: TGCAGTGCTAGGGTCGGACTAGAAGTGCAGTATTTT
length: 12
V: TRBV20-1
J: TRBJ2-3
size: few
D: TRBD2

CDR3: CASRPPRTGAETQYF
DNA: TGTGCCAGCAGGCCTCCAAGGACAGGGGCCGAGACCCAGTACTTC
length: 15
V: TRBV6-2/TRBV6-3
J: TRBJ2-5
size: NA
D: TRBD1

CDR3: CASSEASGRVGSEQFF
DNA: TGTGCCAGCAGTGAAGCCAGCGGGAGGGTTGGGTCTGAGCAGTTCTTC
length: 16
V: TRBV2
J: TRBJ2-1
size: once
D: TRBD2

CDR3: CASSDDSLQETQYF
DNA: TGTGCCAGCAGTGACGACAGCCTCCAAGAGACCCAGTACTTC
length: 14
V: TRBV2
J: TRBJ2-5
size: NA
D: NA

CDR3: CASSYSSYSNQPQHF
DNA: TGTGCCAGCAGTTACTCGAGCTATAGCAATCAGCCCCAGCATTTT
length: 15
V: TRBV6-5
J: TRBJ1-5
size: NA
D: NA

CDR3: CASSLYSTGDEDTQYF
DNA: TGTGCCAGCAGCTTATATTCGACAGGGGATGAGGATACGCAGTATTTT
length: 16
V: TRBV7-9
J: TRBJ2-3
size: many
D: TRBD1

CDR3: CSVVQGGSYNEQFF
DNA: TGCAGCGTTGTGCAGGGCGGGTCCTACAATGAGCAGTTCTTC
length: 14
V: TRBV29-1
J: TRBJ2-1
size: NA
D: NA

CDR3: CASSSPMTATPTYGYTF
DNA: TGTGCCAGCAGTTCTCCCATGACAGCGACACCGACCTATGGCTACACCTTC
length: 17
V: TRBV28
J: TRBJ1-2
size: few
D: NA

CDR3: CSVSTGLAEETQYF
DNA: TGCAGCGTTTCCACGGGGCTAGCGGAAGAGACCCAGTACTTC
length: 14
V: TRBV29-1
J: TRBJ2-5
size: few
D: TRBD2

CDR3: CSARTGDNEQYF
DNA: TGCAGCGCCCGGACAGGGGACAACGAGCAGTACTTC
length: 12
V: TRBV29-1
J: TRBJ2-7
size: few
D: TRBD1

CDR3: CASSYPSKGRTDTQYF
DNA: TGTGCCAGCAGTTACCCCTCTAAAGGCCGCACAGATACGCAGTATTTT
length: 16
V: TRBV6-5
J: TRBJ2-3
size: few
D: NA

CDR3: CSARVLAGGQADTQYF
DNA: TGCAGTGCTAGAGTACTAGCGGGGGGGCAGGCAGATACGCAGTATTTT
length: 16
V: TRBV20-1
J: TRBJ2-3
size: NA
D: TRBD2

CDR3: CASSLVAGEQYF
DNA: TGTGCCAGCAGTCTAGTCGCTGGGGAGCAGTACTTC
length: 12
V: TRBV7-9
J: TRBJ2-7
size: few
D: NA

CDR3: CANSLMGETQYF
DNA: TGTGCCAACAGTTTAATGGGGGAGACCCAGTACTTC
length: 12
V: TRBV12-3/TRBV12-4
J: TRBJ2-5
size: NA
D: NA